The rows below give T cell receptor beta chains drawn from one sample of a study of T cells in Graves' hyperthyroidism and ophthalmopathy. TCRdb fed the multiplex PCR reads into MiXCR, producing one record per CDR3 protein. The top ten hold under 55% of the sample, which has 490,000 or so distinct CDR3 sequences, roughly 22% seen once. The sequencing sample was made of blood. The receptors come from a woman in her seventies with Graves' ophthalmopathy. Both conserved end residues are part of each CDR3. The D gene is left open where the match is weak. Clone size is given for some rows only: seen once, a few or many times, or a class if the clone is expanded.

V,D,size,length,J,CDR3,DNA
TRBV6-6,TRBD2,-,17,TRBJ2-3,CASSYWTGTRASDTQYF,TGTGCCAGCAGTTACTGGACCGGGACTAGAGCGTCAGATACGCAGTATTTT
TRBV6-5,-,-,15,TRBJ2-2,CASSLTLSGGGELFF,TGTGCCAGCAGTTTAACCCTTAGCGGTGGCGGGGAGCTGTTTTTT
TRBV9,TRBD1,few,15,TRBJ2-3,CASSVASGQGDTQYF,TGTGCCAGCAGCGTAGCATCGGGACAGGGGGATACGCAGTATTTT
TRBV19,-,few,15,TRBJ2-1,CASSIEPRIADEQFF,TGTGCCAGTAGTATAGAGCCTAGGATAGCGGATGAGCAGTTCTTC
TRBV20-1,TRBD2,-,12,TRBJ2-1,CSARGTSVREFF,TGCAGTGCCCGCGGGACTAGCGTTCGGGAGTTCTTC
TRBV15,-,-,17,TRBJ2-2,CATGRVRDLVDTGELFF,TGTGCCACCGGCAGAGTGCGTGACCTAGTTGACACCGGGGAGCTGTTTTTT
TRBV6-1,-,-,12,TRBJ1-2,CASRRAAGGYTF,TGTGCCAGCAGGCGGGCCGCGGGTGGCTACACCTTC
TRBV6-5,-,-,12,TRBJ2-1,CASSSFRNEQFF,TGTGCCAGCAGTTCGTTTCGGAATGAGCAGTTCTTC
TRBV5-1,-,few,19,TRBJ2-3,CASSLLSMTALSGTDTQYF,TGCGCCAGCAGCTTGCTCTCGATGACAGCCCTGTCTGGGACAGATACGCAGTATTTT
TRBV4-1,TRBD1,-,15,TRBJ1-1,CASSQDGQEGTEAFF,TGCGCCAGCAGCCAAGATGGACAGGAGGGGACTGAAGCTTTCTTT
TRBV6-1,-,many,15,TRBJ1-1,CASSELNNPNTEAFF,TGTGCCAGCAGTGAACTCAACAATCCGAACACTGAAGCTTTCTTT
TRBV6-1,TRBD1,-,15,TRBJ1-5,CASSEGQGAGQPQHF,TGTGCCAGCAGTGAAGGACAGGGGGCAGGTCAGCCCCAGCATTTT
TRBV5-5,TRBD2,many,14,TRBJ2-1,CASSSGLDYNEQFF,TGTGCCAGCAGCTCAGGACTAGATTACAATGAGCAGTTCTTC
TRBV14,-,-,13,TRBJ1-2,CASSQNWYYGYTF,TGTGCCAGCAGCCAAAACTGGTACTATGGCTACACCTTC
TRBV10-1,-,-,14,TRBJ1-2,CASSRDATNYGYTF,TGCGCCAGCAGTCGGGACGCTACTAACTATGGCTACACCTTC
TRBV7-2,-,many,14,TRBJ1-4,CASSLSPTNEKLFF,TGTGCCAGCAGCTTGTCGCCAACTAATGAAAAACTGTTTTTT
TRBV7-9,TRBD1,few,16,TRBJ1-2,CASSLGRAGGDYGYTF,TGTGCCAGCAGCTTAGGTCGCGCAGGGGGCGACTATGGCTACACCTTC
TRBV6-8,-,-,13,TRBJ1-1,CASSFSEGGEAFF,TGTGCCAGCAGTTTCAGTGAGGGGGGGGAAGCTTTCTTT
TRBV2,-,few,16,TRBJ1-2,CASSRRDTPTDYGYTF,TGTGCCAGCAGCCGTAGGGACACCCCGACGGACTATGGCTACACCTTC
TRBV10-1,TRBD2,-,15,TRBJ2-1,CASSPTSGYHNEQFF,TGCGCCAGCAGTCCCACTAGCGGCTACCACAATGAGCAGTTCTTC
TRBV29-1,TRBD1,-,12,TRBJ2-1,CSVPTGVVEQFF,TGCAGCGTACCGACAGGGGTCGTTGAGCAGTTCTTC
TRBV7-9,TRBD1,-,13,TRBJ1-1,CASGQGDNTEAFF,TGTGCCAGCGGACAGGGGGATAATACTGAAGCTTTCTTT
TRBV28,-,many,17,TRBJ2-4,CASSLAGQLIAKNIQYF,TGTGCCAGCAGTTTAGCGGGACAGCTAATAGCCAAAAACATTCAGTACTTC
TRBV6-2/TRBV6-3,-,few,13,TRBJ2-7,CASSYQGTTEQYF,TGTGCCAGCAGTTACCAGGGGACGACCGAGCAGTACTTC